This T cell receptor beta chain was observed in a study of T cell responses to AZD1222 COVID-19 vaccine. The protocol was immunoSEQ multiplex PCR, while the TCRdb copy is restricted to in-frame clones and leaves out a portion. This repertoire shows 100,000 or so clones, 86% found once; its top ten account for 1.4%. General study points: Females made up more of the donors, who were largely white British, and clonal diversity may have come out too low.

The CDR3 sequence is 13 residues long. In germline, CDR1 is MNHEY, CDR2 SMNVEV (reference sequence). The ends were cut back, 6 bases at V and 8 bases at J, with 13 bases in the middle. This clone was seen a single time. The antigen is not known. This TCR was sampled from an adult in good health. This material consisted of peripheral blood, taken on day 0 of AZD1222 vaccination. V and J are TRBV27 and TRBJ1-4, with D perhaps matching TRBD1 (6 bases). For the CDR3, the DNA is TGTGCCAGCAGCCGAGCAGGGGAAGAAAAACTGTTTTTT. Its translation is CASSRAGEEKLFF.